The present T cell receptor beta chain was sequenced within a study of cytomegalovirus exposure and HLA in healthy donors. Background on the study: For the roughly 400 genotyped donors, approximately 83% fell within the Caucasian-associated ancestry cluster.

The CDR3 is 14 amino acids. V was pared by 1 base and J by 0 bases, with 6 bases between. The V gene's germline CDR1 is MNHNS and CDR2 SASEGT. The study, taken as a whole, reports: Later on, a genetic analysis was performed. It linked a missense variant in DCLRE1C with V- and J-gene trimming of TCR beta. Cytomegalovirus association was assigned to 170 or so TCR beta chains. The authors considered a cluster of highly shared sequence variants likely to be a sequencing artifact.

On this clone itself: Its antigen is not identified. The same CDR3 is also encoded by other DNA sequences in this sample.

Vbeta (60) and Jbeta (13) primers were used in the PCR. The data were produced by immunoSEQ multiplex PCR, yet TCRdb's version contains in-frame clones alone and is incomplete. The table shows about 190,000 clones, with over 65% occurring only once. The sequencing sample was made of PBMCs. The chain uses TRBV6-1 and TRBJ1-1; D is unclear. The TCR originated in a woman aged 45-65 years in good health and CMV-seropositive. The DNA for the CDR3 is TGTGCCAGCAGTGAAGGGAGAATGAACACTGAAGCTTTCTTT. Protein: CASSEGRMNTEAFF.